These 29 T cell receptor beta chains share one sample of origin, sequenced in a study of graft-versus-host responses after intestinal transplantation. TCRdb's copy holds only in-frame clones and misses some; the assay was immunoSEQ multiplex PCR. The sample has over 100,000 clones; approximately 92% are singletons. Their cognate antigens are unknown. The specimen comprised unstimulated CD4+ T cells sorted from spleen or lymph node cells, sampled before transplant. All receptors derive from a human donor who was the organ donor for an intestinal transplant.

This clone appeared a single time. J is TRBJ1-1 and V is TRBV11-1; unclear D gene. CDR1 is SGHAT and CDR2 is FQDESV in the germline V gene (reference sequence). The CDR3 is 13 amino acids. V lost 2 bases to trimming and J lost 6 bases, with 10 bases between them. DNA of the CDR3: TGTGCCAGCAGCTTAAATGGGATCGCTGAAGCTTTCTTT. Protein: CASSLNGIAEAFF.

This clone has just a few counts. The chain carries TRBV27 and TRBJ2-4; D may be TRBD1 or TRBD2 (5 bases each). Trimming cost V 6 bases and J 0 bases, with 12 bases left between them. Germline-derived CDR1 and CDR2 are MNHEY and SMNVEV (reference sequence). The CDR3 loop spans 15 amino acids. CDR3 in DNA: TGTGCCAGCAGAGATCTCGGGGCAGCCAAAAACATTCAGTACTTC. Its protein product is CASRDLGAAKNIQYF.

This chain connects TRBV10-2 to TRBJ2-7; 7 bases are a match to TRBD1. J gave up 2 bases and V 9 bases, and 4 bases lay outside the gene matches. CDR3 length: 12 amino acids. Germline values: CDR1 WSHSY, CDR2 SAAADI. For the CDR3, the DNA is TGCGCCAGTAGGGACAGAACCTACGAGCAGTACTTC. The encoded protein is CASRDRTYEQYF.

The V gene is TRBV18, the J gene TRBJ2-4, with D perhaps being TRBD1 or TRBD2 (5 bases each). V gave up 4 bases and J gave up 8 bases, with 18 bases separating them. The CDR3 is 15 residues long. In germline, CDR1 is KGHSH, CDR2 LQKENI. The CDR3 here is CASSRLTRGPDIQYF. The CDR3 nucleotides are TGTGCCAGCTCACGACTTACGAGGGGTCCGGACATTCAGTACTTC.

This chain connects TRBV28 to TRBJ2-5; 9 bases fit TRBD2. Gene TRBJ2-7 matches the end of the DNA better, so the J call may be wrong. The CDR3 loop spans 16 amino acids. The germline gives CDR1 MDHEN, CDR2 SYDVKM. CDR3 nucleotides: TGTGCCAGCTCTCTGACCCGAGCGGGAGGCCTCTACGAGCAGTACTTC. Its protein is CASSLTRAGGLYEQYF.

CDR3 in amino acids: CASRTVGRGRNEQFF. CDR3 sequence (DNA): TGTGCCAGTCGCACAGTGGGCAGGGGCAGGAATGAGCAGTTCTTC. The chain links TRBV6-5 to TRBJ2-1, with D perhaps matching TRBD1 (6 bases). Per germline, CDR1 MNHEY and CDR2 SVGAGI. Trimming took off 9 bases at V and 7 bases at J, with 22 bases between the two ends. CDR3 size: 15 residues.

The CDR3 DNA reads TGTGCCAGTAGGGCGGGCCAGAGCTCCTACAATGAGCAGTTCTTC. Translated, it gives CASRAGQSSYNEQFF. The chain combines TRBV19 with TRBJ2-1; TRBD2 is a possible D gene (5 bases). Per the germline V gene, CDR1 is LNHDA and CDR2 is SQIVND (reference sequence). V lost 6 bases and J lost 0, with 12 bases in between. The CDR3 consists of 15 residues.

The J gene is TRBJ2-7, the V gene TRBV28, with D maybe TRBD2 (6 bases). CDR1 MDHEN and CDR2 SYDVKM come from the germline V gene. The CDR3 loop spans 14 amino acids. Trimming stripped 2 bases from V and 3 bases from J, with 11 bases between. The CDR3 DNA follows: TGTGCCAGCAGTTTAGGAGGGGCGAGCTACGAGCAGTACTTC. This gives the protein CASSLGGASYEQYF.

The genes are TRBV5-4 and TRBJ2-5; TRBD2 agrees at 9 bases. Germline V CDR1 and CDR2: SGHNT, YYREEE (reference sequence). The CDR3 has 16 amino acids. The trim removed 0 bases at V and 2 bases at J, leaving 5 bases unmatched. The CDR3 coding sequence is TGTGCCAGCAGCTTGGGGAATAGCGGGGGACAAGAGACCCAGTACTTC. The encoded protein is CASSLGNSGGQETQYF.

The chain links TRBV7-8 to TRBJ2-5; 11 nucleotides line up with TRBD2. Germline-derived CDR1 and CDR2 are SGHVS and FQNEAQ. V shed 4 bases, J shed 4 bases, and the junction held 14 bases outside the gene matches. The CDR3 is made up of 18 amino acids. DNA for the CDR3: TGTGCCAGCAGCTCCTACACGTTTAGCGGGAGGGCTTTAGAGACCCAGTACTTC. Protein sequence: CASSSYTFSGRALETQYF.

The chain recombines TRBV18 with TRBJ2-7, with a tentative D call TRBD1 (5 bases). This CDR3 has 15 amino acids. Germline V CDR1 and CDR2: KGHSH, LQKENI. The V and J ends lost 3 bases and 0 bases respectively, with 12 bases between them. This chain's CDR3 is CASSPAGKTSYEQYF. The CDR3 DNA reads as TGTGCCAGCTCACCTGCAGGGAAAACCTCCTACGAGCAGTACTTC.

This chain links TRBV7-9 with TRBJ1-2; TRBD1 matches 8 bases. Looked up from germline, CDR1 is SEHNR and CDR2 is FQNEAQ (reference sequence). Trimming at V came to 5 bases and at J to 4 bases, leaving 9 bases not matched to a gene. The CDR3 length is 15 residues. The CDR3: CASSPRSTGVYGYTF. The CDR3 bases are TGTGCCAGCAGCCCCCGATCGACAGGGGTCTATGGCTACACCTTC. The full variable domain, completed using reference TRBV7-9 and TRBJ1-2, is DTGVSQNPRHKITKRGQNVTFRCDPISEHNRLYWYRQTLGQGPEFLTYFQNEAQLEKSRLLSDRFSAERPKGSFSTLEIQRTEQGDSAMYLCASSPRSTGVYGYTFGSGTRLTVV.

V and J are TRBV4-2 and TRBJ2-5; TRBD2 agrees at 8 bases. The J call could be wrong; TRBJ2-7 is a better fit for the DNA end. The CDR3 consists of 15 residues. Germline CDR1 reads LGHNA; CDR2 reads YNFKEQ. The CDR3 loop is CASSQSTSDFYEQYF. In nucleotides, the CDR3 is TGTGCCAGCAGCCAATCGACTAGCGACTTCTACGAGCAGTACTTC.

The rearrangement links TRBV21-1 to TRBJ2-3; the table's D gene call, TRBD2, was not cross checked with the DNA. TRBV21-1 is deemed a pseudogene. This CDR3 is built from 15 residues. CDR3: CASSKGPQRRDTQYF. CDR3 bases: TGTGCCAGCAGCAAAGGTCCCCAGCGAAGAGATACGCAGTATTTT.

The chain links TRBV5-1 to TRBJ2-2; D is unresolved. Germline V lookup: CDR1 SGHRS, CDR2 YFSETQ. CDR3 size: 14 residues. V lost 0 bases and J lost 8, with 11 bases in between. The chain's CDR3 is CASSLVSDRGELFF. The CDR3 DNA reads as TGCGCCAGCAGCTTGGTGTCTGATAGGGGGGAGCTGTTTTTT.

The rearrangement joins TRBV7-2 to TRBJ1-5; D is perhaps TRBD1 (6 bases). The germline gives CDR1 SGHTA, CDR2 FQGNSA. V dropped 5 bases and J dropped 2 bases, with 19 bases sitting between them. This CDR3 spans 17 amino acids. CDR3 nucleotides: TGTGCCAGCAGCACCCCCGGGGGGGCGGGGGGCAATCAGCCCCAGCATTTT. Translating gives CASSTPGGAGGNQPQHF. The full variable domain, with the rest looked up from reference TRBV7-2 and TRBJ1-5, is GAGVSQSPSNKVTEKGKDVELRCDPISGHTALYWYRQSLGQGLEFLIYFQGNSAPDKSGLPSDRFSAERTGGSVSTLTIQRTQQEDSAVYLCASSTPGGAGGNQPQHFGDGTRLSIL.

Details on this clone: Within the sample, other DNA sequences also encode this same CDR3. This chain uses TRBV5-1 with TRBJ2-7; D possibly uses TRBD1 or TRBD2 (5 bases each). The CDR3 is 13 amino acids. V lost 5 bases and J 2 bases, leaving 11 bases between the germline ends. In germline, CDR1 is SGHRS, CDR2 YFSETQ. DNA for the CDR3: TGCGCCAGCAGTCCAGGGACCACCTACGAGCAGTACTTC. Residues: CASSPGTTYEQYF.

V is TRBV2 and J is TRBJ2-1, with a possible D match to TRBD2 (5 bases). Germline V gene data show CDR1 as SNHLY and CDR2 as FYNNEI. CDR3 length: 13 amino acids. The ends were cut back, 6 bases at V and 10 bases at J, with 16 bases in the middle. Here the CDR3 DNA reads TGTGCCAGCAGCGTCGTCTATCCGGGGGAGCAGTTCTTC. It is translated as CASSVVYPGEQFF.

V usage is TRBV30 and J usage is TRBJ2-5, with D perhaps TRBD1 (6 bases). The CDR3 runs to 16 residues. V lost 0 bases to trimming and J lost 4 bases, with 18 bases between them. Germline V gene lookup returns CDR1 GTSNPN and CDR2 SVGIG (reference sequence). CDR3 DNA: TGTGCCTGGAGTGTACTTACAGGGAGCGTCGGAGAGACCCAGTACTTC. This encodes CAWSVLTGSVGETQYF.

This clone was picked up one time. This chain's CDR3 is CASSLQGALFYEQYF. DNA for the CDR3: TGTGCCAGCAGTCTTCAGGGGGCCCTTTTTTACGAGCAGTACTTC. This chain connects TRBV6-5 to TRBJ2-7, with 8 bases identical to TRBD1. Germline CDR1 MNHEY, CDR2 SVGAGI. The CDR3 loop spans 15 amino acids. Trimming took 5 bases from V and 4 from J; bases not matched to a gene: 10.

The chain combines TRBV2 with TRBJ1-1; D is unresolved. This CDR3 has 14 amino acids. CDR1 and CDR2 (germline): SNHLY, FYNNEI. V lost 6 bases to trimming and J lost 0 bases, with 11 bases between them. CDR3 region: CASSLTEMNTEAFF. The DNA of the CDR3 is TGTGCCAGCAGCCTGACTGAGATGAACACTGAAGCTTTCTTT.

This clone has only one observation. This rearrangement joins TRBV10-3 to TRBJ2-5; D unclear. Trimming shortened V by 0 bases and J by 7 bases, and 3 bases separated the two germline ends. CDR3 size: 11 residues. The germline CDR1 and CDR2 sequences are ENHRY and SYGVKD. This CDR3 reads CAISESGTQYF. The CDR3 nucleotides read TGTGCCATCAGTGAGTCGGGGACCCAGTACTTC.

The V gene is TRBV6-1, the J gene TRBJ2-7; 11 bases map to TRBD1. In germline, CDR1 is MNHNS, CDR2 SASEGT. V trimming: 5 bases; J trimming: 9 bases; junction bases outside the gene matches: 9. The CDR3 loop spans 14 amino acids. This chain's CDR3 is CASSSRTGGSGQYF. For the CDR3, the DNA is TGTGCCAGCAGTTCCCGGACAGGGGGCTCTGGGCAGTACTTC.

The V and J genes are TRBV30 and TRBJ2-5, with D possibly called TRBD1 or TRBD2 (5 bases each). The V end was cut by 8 bases, the J end by 5 bases, with 21 bases between. CDR1 GTSNPN and CDR2 SVGIG come from the germline V gene (reference sequence). CDR3 length equals 14 residues. The DNA for the CDR3 is TGTGCCGGCCGGGACCGCGGTAAGAGGGAGACCCAGTACTTC. Translation gives CAGRDRGKRETQYF.

The chain carries TRBV10-3 and TRBJ1-3; 8 nucleotides agree with TRBD1. V dropped 6 bases and J dropped 8; count of bases not matched to a gene: 6. The CDR3 consists of 13 residues. Germline V CDR1 and CDR2: ENHRY, SYGVKD. The CDR3 spells CAISPGQGHTIYF. In DNA form, the CDR3 reads TGTGCCATCAGCCCAGGACAGGGTCACACCATATATTTT.

The V and J genes are TRBV4-2 and TRBJ2-6, with TRBD2 as a possible D gene (7 bases). Germline V CDR1 and CDR2: LGHNA, YNFKEQ. The V end was cut by 0 bases, the J end by 2 bases, with 11 bases between. CDR3 size: 17 residues. CDR3 sequence (DNA): TGTGCCAGCAGCCAAGATCGGGGGGCTGCTGGGGCCAACGTCCTGACTTTC. Protein sequence: CASSQDRGAAGANVLTF.

This clone has only one observation. The chain couples TRBV9 to TRBJ2-7; a weak D match, TRBD1 (6 bases). This CDR3 is 14 amino acids long. Germline V gene sequence: CDR1 SGDLS, CDR2 YYNGEE. Trimming cost V 4 bases and J 3 bases, with 14 bases left between them. The CDR3 DNA reads TGTGCCAGCAGCCCCCGGGACACCGTCTACGAGCAGTACTTC. Translating gives CASSPRDTVYEQYF.

The rearrangement joins TRBV28 to TRBJ2-5; D gene uncertain. V was clipped by 4 bases and J by 7 bases, with 10 bases between them. The CDR3 length is 12 residues. In germline, CDR1 is MDHEN, CDR2 SYDVKM. The CDR3 DNA follows: TGTGCCAGCAGTTCCCGACTGGGGACCCAGTACTTC. This encodes CASSSRLGTQYF.

The chain uses TRBV2 and TRBJ2-2; 7 bases are a match to TRBD1. Trimming at V came to 4 bases and at J to 6 bases, leaving 2 bases not matched to a gene. The germline gives CDR1 SNHLY, CDR2 FYNNEI. This CDR3 has 13 residues. CDR3 protein: CASSGQGAGELFF. DNA of the CDR3: TGTGCCAGCAGTGGACAGGGCGCCGGGGAGCTGTTTTTT.